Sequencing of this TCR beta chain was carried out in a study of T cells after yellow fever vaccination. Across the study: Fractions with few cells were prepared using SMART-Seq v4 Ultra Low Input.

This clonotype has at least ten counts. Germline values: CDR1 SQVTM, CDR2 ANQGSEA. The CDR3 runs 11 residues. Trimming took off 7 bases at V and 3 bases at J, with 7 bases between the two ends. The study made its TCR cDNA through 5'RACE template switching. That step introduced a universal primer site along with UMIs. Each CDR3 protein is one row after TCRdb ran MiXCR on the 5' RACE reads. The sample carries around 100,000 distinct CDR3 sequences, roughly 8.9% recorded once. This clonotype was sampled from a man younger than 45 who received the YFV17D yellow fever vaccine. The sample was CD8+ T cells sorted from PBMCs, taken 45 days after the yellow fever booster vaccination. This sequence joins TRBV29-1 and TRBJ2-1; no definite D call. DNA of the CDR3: TGCAGCGCCTGGGACTACAATGAGCAGTTCTTC. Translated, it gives CSAWDYNEQFF.